This entry features one TCR beta chain sequence. What it binds is unknown. The sample is drawn from a study of Ad26.COV2.S vaccination and SARS-CoV-2 variants. V lost 0 bases to trimming and J lost 4 bases, with 10 bases between them. The CDR3 length is 14 residues. Germline CDR1 is LGHNA and CDR2 is YSLEER. Generated by immunoSEQ multiplex PCR, the TCRdb table keeps only in-frame clones and is missing some. The sample contains over 100,000 clones, roughly 80% of which appear only once. The study's findings and limits: The analyses of TCR breadth and depth may have understated the size of total T cell responses.

The sequencing used peripheral blood, collected after recovery from COVID-19. The rearrangement joins TRBV4-3 to TRBJ2-7; D remains ambiguous. The TCR originated in a human donor who had recovered from COVID-19. CDR3 in DNA: TGCGCCAGCAGCCAAGATGCGAATATTTACGAGCAGTACTTC. Translation gives CASSQDANIYEQYF.